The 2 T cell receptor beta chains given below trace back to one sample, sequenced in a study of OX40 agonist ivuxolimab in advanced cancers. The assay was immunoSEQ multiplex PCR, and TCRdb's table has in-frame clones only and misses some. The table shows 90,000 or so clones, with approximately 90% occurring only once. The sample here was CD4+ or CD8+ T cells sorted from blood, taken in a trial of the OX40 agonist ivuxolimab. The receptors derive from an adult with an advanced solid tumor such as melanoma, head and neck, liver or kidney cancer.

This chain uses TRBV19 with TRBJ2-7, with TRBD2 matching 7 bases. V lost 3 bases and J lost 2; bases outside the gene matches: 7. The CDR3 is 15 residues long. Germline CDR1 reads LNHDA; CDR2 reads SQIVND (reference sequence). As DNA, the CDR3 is TGTGCCAGTAGTATTCGGAGCGGGATAACCTACGAGCAGTACTTC. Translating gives CASSIRSGITYEQYF. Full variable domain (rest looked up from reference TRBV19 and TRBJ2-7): DGGITQSPKYLFRKEGQNVTLSCEQNLNHDAMYWYRQDPGQGLRLIYYSQIVNDFQKGDIAEGYSVSREKKESFPLTVTSAQKNPTAFYLCASSIRSGITYEQYFGPGTRLTVT.

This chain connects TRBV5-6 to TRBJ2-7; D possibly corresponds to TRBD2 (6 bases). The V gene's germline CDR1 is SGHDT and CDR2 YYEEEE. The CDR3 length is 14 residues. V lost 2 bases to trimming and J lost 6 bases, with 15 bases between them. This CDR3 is CASSFTGVAAEQYF. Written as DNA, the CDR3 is TGTGCCAGCAGCTTTACGGGAGTAGCGGCCGAGCAGTACTTC.